The clone carrying this TCR beta chain was recorded a few times. What it binds is not known. The data stem from a study of T cells in Graves' hyperthyroidism and ophthalmopathy. Study-level points and caveats: The authors' 13 V-J model separated ophthalmopathy from stable hyperthyroidism.

Stability of Graves' hyperthyroidism was defined as absent ophthalmopathy progression within 18 months. An approximately 10 ml volume of fresh peripheral blood provided the PBMCs. The J segment lost 8 bases and the V segment lost 7 bases, leaving 7 bases of the junction unmatched. Germline V gene lookup returns CDR1 SNHLY and CDR2 FYNNEI. This CDR3 contains 14 residues. There were TCR beta CDR3 regions amplified from RNA transcripts. The HTBI set primed first-round TCR CDR3 RT-PCR. TCRdb itself ran the multiplex PCR reads through MiXCR, one entry per CDR3 protein. The sample holds fewer than 400,000 distinct CDR3 sequences; around a quarter are singletons and the top ten take more than 60%.

The sample was blood. The chain recombines TRBV2 with TRBJ1-6; TRBD1 matches at 8 bases. This sequence was found in a man aged 50-60 years with Graves' hyperthyroidism. The CDR3 loop is CASKTGQGYSPLHF. CDR3 in DNA: TGTGCCAGCAAAACCGGACAGGGCTATTCACCCCTCCACTTT.